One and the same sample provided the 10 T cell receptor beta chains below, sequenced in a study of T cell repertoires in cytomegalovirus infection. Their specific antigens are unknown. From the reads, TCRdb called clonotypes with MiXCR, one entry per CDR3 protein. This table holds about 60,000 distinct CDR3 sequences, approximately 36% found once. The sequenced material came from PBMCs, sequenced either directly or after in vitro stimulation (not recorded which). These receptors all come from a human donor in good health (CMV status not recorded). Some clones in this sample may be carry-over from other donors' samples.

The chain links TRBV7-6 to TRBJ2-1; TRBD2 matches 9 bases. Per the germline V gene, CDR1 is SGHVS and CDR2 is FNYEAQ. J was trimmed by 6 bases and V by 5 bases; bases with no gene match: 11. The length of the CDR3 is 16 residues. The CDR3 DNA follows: TGTGCCAGCAGCCTGACCGGGACTAGCTACATCAATGAGCAGTTCTTC. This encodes CASSLTGTSYINEQFF.

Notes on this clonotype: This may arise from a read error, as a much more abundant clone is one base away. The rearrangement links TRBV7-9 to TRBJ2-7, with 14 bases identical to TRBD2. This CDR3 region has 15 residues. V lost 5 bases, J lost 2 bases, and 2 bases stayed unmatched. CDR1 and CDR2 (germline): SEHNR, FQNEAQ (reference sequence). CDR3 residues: CASSTTSGRAYEQYF. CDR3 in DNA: TGTGCCAGCAGCACGACTAGCGGGAGGGCCTACGAGCAGTACTTC.

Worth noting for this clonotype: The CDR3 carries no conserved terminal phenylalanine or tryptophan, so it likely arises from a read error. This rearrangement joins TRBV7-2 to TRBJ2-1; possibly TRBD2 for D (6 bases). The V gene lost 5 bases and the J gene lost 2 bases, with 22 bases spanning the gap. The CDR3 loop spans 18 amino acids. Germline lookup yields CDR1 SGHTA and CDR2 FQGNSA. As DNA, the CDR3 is TGTGCCAGCAGCCATTCCGGGACTGGGGGGTTTGCCTACAATGAGCAGTTCTCC. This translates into CASSHSGTGGFAYNEQFS.

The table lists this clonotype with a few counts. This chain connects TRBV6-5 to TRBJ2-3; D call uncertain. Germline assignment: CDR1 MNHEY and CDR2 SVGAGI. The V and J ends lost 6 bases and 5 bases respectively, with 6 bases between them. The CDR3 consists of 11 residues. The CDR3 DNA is TGTGCCAGCAGGCGGCAAGATACGCAGTATTTT. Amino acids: CASRRQDTQYF.

CDR3 in DNA: TGTGCCAGCTCCCGGACCTGGAGCTCCTACAATGAGCAGTTCTTC. Amino acids: CASSRTWSSYNEQFF. The chain carries TRBV6-2 or TRBV6-3 and TRBJ2-1; D unresolved. Trimming pared 8 bases from V and 0 bases from J, leaving 14 bases between. This CDR3 spans 15 amino acids. Germline V gives CDR1 MNHEY, CDR2 SVGEGT.

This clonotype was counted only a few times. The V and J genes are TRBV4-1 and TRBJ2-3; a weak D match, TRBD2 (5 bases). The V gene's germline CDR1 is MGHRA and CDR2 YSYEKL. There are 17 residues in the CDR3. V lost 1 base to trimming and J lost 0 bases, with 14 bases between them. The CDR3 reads CASSQAPKGGSTDTQYF. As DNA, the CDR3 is TGCGCCAGCAGCCAAGCCCCAAAAGGCGGGAGCACAGATACGCAGTATTTT.

Here the CDR3 reads CASSAAGAQHF. In nucleotides, the CDR3 is TGTGCCAGCAGCGCAGCCGGGGCCCAGCATTTT. This chain joins TRBV7-9 and TRBJ1-5; D is undetermined. This CDR3 contains 11 residues. The germline V gene has CDR1 SEHNR and CDR2 FQNEAQ (reference sequence). With 5 bases removed from V and 11 bases from J, the gap between germline ends came to 10 bases.

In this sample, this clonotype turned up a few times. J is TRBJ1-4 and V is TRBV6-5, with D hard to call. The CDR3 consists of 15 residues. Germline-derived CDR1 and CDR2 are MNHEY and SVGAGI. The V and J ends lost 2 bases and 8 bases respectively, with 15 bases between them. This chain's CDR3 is CASSYRLRVGEKLFF. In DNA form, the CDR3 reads TGTGCCAGCAGTTACCGCCTCCGGGTTGGGGAAAAACTGTTTTTT.

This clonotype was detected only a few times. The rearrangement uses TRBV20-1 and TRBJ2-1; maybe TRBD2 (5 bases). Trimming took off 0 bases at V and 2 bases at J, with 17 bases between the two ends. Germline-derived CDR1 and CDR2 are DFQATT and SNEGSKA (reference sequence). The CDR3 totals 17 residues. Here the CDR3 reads CSARDLGLKGAYNEQFF. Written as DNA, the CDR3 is TGCAGTGCTAGAGATCTCGGACTCAAGGGCGCCTACAATGAGCAGTTCTTC.

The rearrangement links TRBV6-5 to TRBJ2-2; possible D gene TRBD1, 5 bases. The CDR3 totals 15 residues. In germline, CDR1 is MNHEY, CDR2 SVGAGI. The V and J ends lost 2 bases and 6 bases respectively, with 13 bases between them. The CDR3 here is CASSYQGYLAGELFF. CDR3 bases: TGTGCCAGCAGTTACCAGGGATATCTCGCCGGGGAGCTGTTTTTT.